This TCR beta chain was sequenced for a study of vaccination and CD4 T cells after COVID-19. Study-wide background: Recovered patients in the cohort numbered six men and four women, two of them Hispanic.

Trimming pared 1 base from V and 1 base from J, leaving 10 bases between. The germline gives CDR1 SGHTA, CDR2 FQGTGA. The CDR3 totals 15 residues. Time point of the sample: late sampling 161 to 241 days after vaccination in a few convalescent patients. TCRdb recomputed calls from the PCR reads with MiXCR, one row per CDR3 protein. The table has 35,000 to 45,000 distinct CDR3 sequences, about 35% seen once; the top ten hold roughly 5.9%. The sequencing used CD4+ T cells from blood, collected about 7 months after SARS-CoV-2 vaccination. This chain links TRBV7-3 with TRBJ2-5, with a tentative D call TRBD2 (7 bases). The clonotype was recovered from a human donor who had recovered from COVID-19. The CDR3 coding sequence is TGTGCCAGCAGCTTAAGGGGGGGGCCCCAAGAGACCCAGTACTTC. It encodes CASSLRGGPQETQYF.